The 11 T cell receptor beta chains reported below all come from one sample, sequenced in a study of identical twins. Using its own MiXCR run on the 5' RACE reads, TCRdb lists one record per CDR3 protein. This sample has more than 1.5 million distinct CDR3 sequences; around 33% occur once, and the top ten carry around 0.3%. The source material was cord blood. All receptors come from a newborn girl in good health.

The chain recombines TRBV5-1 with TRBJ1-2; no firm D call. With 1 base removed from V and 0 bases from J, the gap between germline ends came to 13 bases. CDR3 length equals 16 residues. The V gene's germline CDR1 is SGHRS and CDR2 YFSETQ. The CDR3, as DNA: TGCGCCAGCAGCTTGACCGACGGGAGGTCTAACTATGGCTACACCTTC. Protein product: CASSLTDGRSNYGYTF. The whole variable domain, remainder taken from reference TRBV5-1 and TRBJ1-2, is KAGVTQTPRYLIKTRGQQVTLSCSPISGHRSVSWYQQTPGQGLQFLFEYFSETQRNKGNFPGRFSGRQFSNSRSEMNVSTLELGDSALYLCASSLTDGRSNYGYTFGSGTRLTVV.

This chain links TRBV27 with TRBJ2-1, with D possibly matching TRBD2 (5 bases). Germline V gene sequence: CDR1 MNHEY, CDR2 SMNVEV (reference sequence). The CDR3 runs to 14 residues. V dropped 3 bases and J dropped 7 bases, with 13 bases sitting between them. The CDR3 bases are TGTGCCAGCAGTTTCGGGAATTCGTTTAATGAGCAGTTCTTC. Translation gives CASSFGNSFNEQFF.

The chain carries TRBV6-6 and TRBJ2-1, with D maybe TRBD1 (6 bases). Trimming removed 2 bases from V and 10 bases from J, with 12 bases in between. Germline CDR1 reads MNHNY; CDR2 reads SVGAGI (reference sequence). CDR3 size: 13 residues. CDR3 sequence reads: CASSYGQNDEQFF. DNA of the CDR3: TGTGCCAGCAGTTACGGACAGAACGACGAGCAGTTCTTC.

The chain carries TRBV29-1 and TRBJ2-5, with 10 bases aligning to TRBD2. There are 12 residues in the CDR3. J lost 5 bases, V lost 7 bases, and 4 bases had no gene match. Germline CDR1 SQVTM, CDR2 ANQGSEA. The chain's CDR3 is CSATLAGETQYF. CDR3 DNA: TGCAGCGCGACACTAGCGGGGGAGACCCAGTACTTC.

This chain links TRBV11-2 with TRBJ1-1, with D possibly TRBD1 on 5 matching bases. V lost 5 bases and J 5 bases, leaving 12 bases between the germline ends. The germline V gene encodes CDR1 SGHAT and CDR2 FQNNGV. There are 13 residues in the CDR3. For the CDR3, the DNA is TGTGCCAGCAGCGCTCAGGGTCTTACTGAAGCTTTCTTT. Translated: CASSAQGLTEAFF.

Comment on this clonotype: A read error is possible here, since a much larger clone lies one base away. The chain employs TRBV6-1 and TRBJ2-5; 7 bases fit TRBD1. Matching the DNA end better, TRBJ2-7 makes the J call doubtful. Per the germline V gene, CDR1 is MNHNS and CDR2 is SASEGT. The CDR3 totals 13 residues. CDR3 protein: CASSGQVIYEQYF. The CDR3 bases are TGTGCCAGCAGCGGACAGGTAATCTACGAGCAGTACTTC.

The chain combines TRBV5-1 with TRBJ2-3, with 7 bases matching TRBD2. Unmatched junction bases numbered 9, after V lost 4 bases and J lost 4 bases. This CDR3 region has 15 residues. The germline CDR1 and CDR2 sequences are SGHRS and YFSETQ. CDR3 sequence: CASSPQGRGADTQYF. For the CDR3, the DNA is TGCGCCAGCAGCCCCCAGGGTCGGGGGGCAGATACGCAGTATTTT.

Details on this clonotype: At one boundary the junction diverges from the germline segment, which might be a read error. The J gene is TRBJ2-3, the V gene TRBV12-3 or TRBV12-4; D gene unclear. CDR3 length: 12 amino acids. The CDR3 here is CAGSESADTQYF. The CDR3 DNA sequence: TGTGCCGGCAGCGAAAGCGCAGATACGCAGTATTTT.

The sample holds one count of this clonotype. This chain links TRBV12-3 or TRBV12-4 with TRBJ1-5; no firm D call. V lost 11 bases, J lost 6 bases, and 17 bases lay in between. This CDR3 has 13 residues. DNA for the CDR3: TGTGCCTACGATACGGGAGAAGGTCAGCCCCAGCATTTT. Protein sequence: CAYDTGEGQPQHF.

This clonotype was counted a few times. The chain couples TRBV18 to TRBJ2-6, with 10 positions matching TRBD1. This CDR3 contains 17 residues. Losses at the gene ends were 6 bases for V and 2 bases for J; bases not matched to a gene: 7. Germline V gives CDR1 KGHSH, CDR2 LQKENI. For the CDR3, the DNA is TGTGCCAGCTCCCCCGGGACAGGGGACCCTGGGGCCAACGTCCTGACTTTC. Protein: CASSPGTGDPGANVLTF.

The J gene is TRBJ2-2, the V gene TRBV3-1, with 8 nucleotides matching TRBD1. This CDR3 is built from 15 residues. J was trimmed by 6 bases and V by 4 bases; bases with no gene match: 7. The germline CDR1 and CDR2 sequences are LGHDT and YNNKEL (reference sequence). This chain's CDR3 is CASSRGWTGPGELFF. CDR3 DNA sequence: TGTGCCAGCAGCCGAGGGTGGACAGGGCCCGGGGAGCTGTTTTTT.